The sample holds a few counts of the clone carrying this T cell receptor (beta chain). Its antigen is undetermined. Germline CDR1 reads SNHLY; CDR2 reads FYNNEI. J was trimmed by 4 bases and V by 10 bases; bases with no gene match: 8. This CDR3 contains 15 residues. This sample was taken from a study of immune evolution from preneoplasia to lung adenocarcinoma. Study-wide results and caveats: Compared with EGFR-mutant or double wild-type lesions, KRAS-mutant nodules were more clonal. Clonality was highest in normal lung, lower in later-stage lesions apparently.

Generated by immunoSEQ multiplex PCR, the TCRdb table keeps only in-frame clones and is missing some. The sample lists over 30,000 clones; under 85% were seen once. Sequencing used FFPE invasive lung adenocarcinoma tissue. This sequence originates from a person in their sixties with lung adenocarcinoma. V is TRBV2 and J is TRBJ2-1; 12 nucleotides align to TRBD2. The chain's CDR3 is CATGGLAGSYNEQFF. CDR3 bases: TGTGCCACCGGGGGACTAGCGGGCTCTTACAATGAGCAGTTCTTC.